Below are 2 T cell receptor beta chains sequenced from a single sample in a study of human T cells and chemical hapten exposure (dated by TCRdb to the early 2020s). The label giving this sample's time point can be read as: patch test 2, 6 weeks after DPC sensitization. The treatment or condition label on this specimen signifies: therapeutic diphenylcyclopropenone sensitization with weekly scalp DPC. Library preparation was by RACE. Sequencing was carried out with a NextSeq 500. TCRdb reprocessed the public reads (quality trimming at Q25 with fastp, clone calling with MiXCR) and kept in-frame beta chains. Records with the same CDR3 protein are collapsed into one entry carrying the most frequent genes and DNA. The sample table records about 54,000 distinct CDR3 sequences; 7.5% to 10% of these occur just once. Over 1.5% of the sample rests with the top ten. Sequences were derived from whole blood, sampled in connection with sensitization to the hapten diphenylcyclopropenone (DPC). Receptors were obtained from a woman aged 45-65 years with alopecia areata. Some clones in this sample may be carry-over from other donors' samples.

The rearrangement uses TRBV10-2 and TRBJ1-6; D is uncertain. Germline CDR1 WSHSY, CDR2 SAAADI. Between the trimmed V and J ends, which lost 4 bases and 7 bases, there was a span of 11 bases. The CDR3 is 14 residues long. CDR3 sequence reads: CASSAPLANSPLHF. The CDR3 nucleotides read TGCGCCAGCAGTGCTCCTCTGGCGAATTCACCCCTCCACTTT.

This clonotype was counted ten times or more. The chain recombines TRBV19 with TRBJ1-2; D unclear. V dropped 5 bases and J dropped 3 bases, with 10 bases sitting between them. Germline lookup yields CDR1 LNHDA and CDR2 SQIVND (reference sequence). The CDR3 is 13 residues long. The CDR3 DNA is TGTGCCAGTAGTCACCAAGGATACTATGGCTACACCTTC. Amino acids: CASSHQGYYGYTF.